These 18 T cell receptor beta chains were sequenced from one sample in a study of T cells after yellow fever vaccination. TCRdb reprocessed the 5' RACE reads with MiXCR, giving one entry per CDR3 protein. The sample carries 500,000 to 650,000 distinct CDR3 sequences, approximately 13% recorded once. The material was PBMCs, obtained on the day of the yellow fever booster vaccination. Every receptor here comes from a man in his thirties or forties who received the YFV17D yellow fever vaccine.

V gene TRBV6-2 or TRBV6-3 combines with J gene TRBJ2-5, with 7 nucleotides matching TRBD1. This CDR3 contains 14 residues. The germline CDR1 and CDR2 sequences are MNHEY and SVGEGT. Unmatched junction bases numbered 7, after V lost 5 bases and J lost 4 bases. CDR3 nucleotides: TGTGCCAGCAGTCCACAGACAGGGTCAGAGACCCAGTACTTC. Translating gives CASSPQTGSETQYF.

This clonotype turned up a few times. The rearrangement links TRBV11-2 to TRBJ1-2, with 11 positions matching TRBD1. Trimming removed 3 bases from V and 8 bases from J; junction bases left unmatched: 2. Germline V gene lookup returns CDR1 SGHAT and CDR2 FQNNGV. The length of the CDR3 is 13 residues. CDR3 sequence (DNA): TGTGCCAGCAGCTTGGACAGGGGGCTAGGCTACACCTTC. Translating it yields CASSLDRGLGYTF.

Only a few counts were recorded for this clonotype. The chain is built from TRBV12-3 or TRBV12-4 and TRBJ2-1; tentative D call: TRBD2 (7 bases). V gave up 8 bases and J gave up 2 bases, with 13 bases separating them. The length of the CDR3 is 14 residues. The CDR3 loop reads CASARGGPYNEQFF. The CDR3 DNA is TGTGCCAGCGCCCGCGGGGGCCCCTACAATGAGCAGTTCTTC.

This clonotype was seen more than once but under ten times. This chain uses TRBV20-1 with TRBJ2-2; 8 bases match TRBD1. Germline CDR1 and CDR2: DFQATT and SNEGSKA (reference sequence). Trimming removed 6 bases from V and 6 bases from J; junction bases left unmatched: 6. CDR3 length equals 13 residues. CDR3 nucleotide sequence: TGCAGTGCCAGGACAGGGAGGCCCGGGGAGCTGTTTTTT. Its protein product is CSARTGRPGELFF.

This clonotype was counted a few times. This chain links TRBV20-1 with TRBJ2-7, with 9 bases matching TRBD1. CDR1 is DFQATT, CDR2 SNEGSKA, per germline (reference sequence). With 4 bases clipped from V and 2 bases from J, the junction kept 6 bases outside the gene matches. The CDR3 sequence is 14 residues long. The CDR3 region has the DNA TGCAGTGCTACGGGGACAGGGCAACCCTACGAGCAGTACTTC. Amino acids: CSATGTGQPYEQYF.

In this sample, this clonotype turned up a few times. V is TRBV19 and J is TRBJ1-1, with D possibly TRBD1 on 5 matching bases. Per germline, CDR1 LNHDA and CDR2 SQIVND (reference sequence). Trimming pared 3 bases from V and 0 bases from J, leaving 17 bases between. The CDR3 contains 17 residues. The DNA of the CDR3 is TGTGCCAGTAGTATTTATCCCCAGGGAATATTGAACACTGAAGCTTTCTTT. Protein sequence: CASSIYPQGILNTEAFF.

V is TRBV4-3 and J is TRBJ2-1, with TRBD2 matching 8 bases. CDR1 is LGHNA, CDR2 YSLEER, per germline. The CDR3 runs 19 residues. V dropped 2 bases and J dropped 8; count of bases not matched to a gene: 20. The CDR3, as DNA: TGCGCCAGCAGCCAAAAAGGGAGGGGCGGGAGCGGGAGTGTCCATGAGCAGTTCTTC. It translates to CASSQKGRGGSGSVHEQFF.

The chain recombines TRBV6-5 with TRBJ2-5, with TRBD2 identical over 7 bases. CDR3 size: 19 residues. CDR1 and CDR2 (germline): MNHEY, SVGAGI. The junction had 23 bases not matched to a gene; V was cut back by 4 bases and J by 6 bases. The CDR3 reads CASSLLPGRQPGRRQTQYF. The CDR3 bases are TGTGCCAGCAGTTTGCTTCCCGGGAGGCAGCCCGGGAGAAGGCAGACCCAGTACTTC.

The gene calls are TRBV5-1 and TRBJ2-1; unclear D gene. Per germline, CDR1 SGHRS and CDR2 YFSETQ. V was cut by 10 bases and J by 8 bases, with 13 bases left in between. This CDR3 is 11 amino acids long. CDR3 region: CAVGWPDEQFF. The CDR3 nucleotides are TGCGCCGTGGGCTGGCCGGATGAGCAGTTCTTC.

This clonotype was counted between two and nine times. V is TRBV9 and J is TRBJ2-1; TRBD2 matches at 7 bases. Germline CDR1 and CDR2: SGDLS and YYNGEE. CDR3 length: 14 residues. Unmatched junction bases numbered 4, after V lost 4 bases and J lost 3 bases. CDR3 in amino acids: CASSPGDYYNEQFF. The CDR3 region has the DNA TGTGCCAGCAGCCCCGGGGACTACTACAATGAGCAGTTCTTC.

This sequence joins TRBV9 and TRBJ2-5; D uncertain. Looked up from germline, CDR1 is SGDLS and CDR2 is YYNGEE. The CDR3 has 14 residues. Trimming removed 0 bases from V and 5 bases from J, with 11 bases in between. CDR3 protein: CASSVVGSAETQYF. The CDR3 DNA follows: TGTGCCAGCAGCGTAGTCGGATCCGCGGAGACCCAGTACTTC.

The J gene is TRBJ2-2, the V gene TRBV14; TRBD1 aligns across 8 bases. The CDR3 is 15 amino acids. J lost 10 bases, V lost 1 base, and 8 bases had no gene match. Germline-derived CDR1 and CDR2 are SGHDN and FVKESK. The CDR3 region is CASSQVGRGLAELFF. As DNA, the CDR3 is TGTGCCAGCAGCCAAGTCGGCAGGGGGCTTGCGGAGCTGTTTTTT.

This clonotype counts as medium-sized. One end of the junction fails to match germline, which may point to a read error. The V call is TRBV12-3 or TRBV12-4, the J call TRBJ2-1; D unresolved. CDR3 size: 11 residues. DNA of the CDR3: TGCGCCAGCAGCTTAGGCAATGAGCAGTTCTTC. It encodes CASSLGNEQFF.

The chain uses TRBV29-1 and TRBJ2-1, with D unresolved. With 7 bases removed from V and 5 bases from J, the gap between germline ends came to 6 bases. The CDR3 runs to 10 residues. CDR1 and CDR2 from the germline V gene are SQVTM and ANQGSEA. CDR3 region: CSAKHNEQFF. The CDR3 bases are TGCAGCGCTAAACACAATGAGCAGTTCTTC.

This clonotype appeared many times. This rearrangement joins TRBV29-1 to TRBJ2-3; D possibly corresponds to TRBD1 (5 bases). Trimming stripped 7 bases from V and 0 bases from J, with 11 bases between. This CDR3 has 13 amino acids. Germline lookup yields CDR1 SQVTM and CDR2 ANQGSEA. The CDR3 spells CSGSGYSTDTQYF. The CDR3 DNA reads as TGCAGCGGCTCAGGGTATAGCACAGATACGCAGTATTTT.

V gene TRBV6-1 combines with J gene TRBJ2-1, with D possibly being TRBD1 (5 bases). Looked up from germline, CDR1 is MNHNS and CDR2 is SASEGT. V was pared by 6 bases and J by 7 bases, with 22 bases between. This CDR3 is built from 16 residues. Here the CDR3 reads CASSPLQGNLGNEQFF. The CDR3, as DNA: TGTGCCAGCAGCCCACTTCAGGGAAACCTGGGTAATGAGCAGTTCTTC.

In this sample, this clonotype turned up a few times. V is TRBV12-3 or TRBV12-4 and J is TRBJ2-3, with D unclear. The V end lost 4 bases, the J end lost 0 bases, and 11 bases lay between the germline ends. The CDR3 length is 15 residues. The CDR3 loop is CASSSSTTSTDTQYF. The CDR3 bases are TGTGCCAGCAGTTCCTCGACCACCAGCACAGATACGCAGTATTTT.

This clonotype showed up just a few times. V and J are TRBV6-1 and TRBJ2-1; D is unresolved. The V end was cut by 1 base, the J end by 7 bases, with 8 bases between. CDR3 length equals 13 residues. Per germline, CDR1 MNHNS and CDR2 SASEGT. CDR3 in DNA: TGTGCCAGCAGTGAAGTGGGGTTAAATGAGCAGTTCTTC. It is translated as CASSEVGLNEQFF.